The 27 T cell receptor beta chains in this list originate from one sample, sequenced in a study of blood T cell repertoires in COVID-19. Measured with immunoSEQ multiplex PCR; TCRdb has only the in-frame clones, and not every one. The repertoire holds hundreds of thousands of clones, with about 92% as singletons. Sequenced: PBMCs or T cells enriched from blood (not recorded which). These receptors were taken from a man between 60 and 75 years old who had recovered from COVID-19.

The chain has TRBV7-3 and TRBJ2-1; 7 positions agree with TRBD2. The CDR3 is 17 residues long. Trimming took 0 bases from V and 4 from J; bases not matched to a gene: 9. The germline V gene encodes CDR1 SGHTA and CDR2 FQGTGA. This CDR3 reads CASSLTPLRGVYNEQFF. Written as DNA, the CDR3 is TGTGCCAGCAGCTTAACCCCCTTACGGGGGGTTTACAATGAGCAGTTCTTC.

V usage is TRBV7-9 and J usage is TRBJ2-5, with TRBD1 matching over 8 bases. CDR3 length: 16 residues. V trimming: 4 bases; J trimming: 0 bases; junction bases outside the gene matches: 7. Per the germline V gene, CDR1 is SEHNR and CDR2 is FQNEAQ (reference sequence). CDR3 bases: TGTGCCAGCAGCTCCCGCACAGGGGGTTACCAAGAGACCCAGTACTTC. This sequence encodes CASSSRTGGYQETQYF.

The J gene is TRBJ2-5, the V gene TRBV24-1; D is perhaps TRBD2 (6 bases). Germline CDR1 KGHDR, CDR2 SFDVKD. The V end was cut by 4 bases, the J end by 2 bases, with 10 bases between. This CDR3 spans 14 amino acids. In nucleotides, the CDR3 is TGTGCCACCAGTGAAAACCTAGCGCAAGAGACCCAGTACTTC. Its translation: CATSENLAQETQYF.

This clone was seen only once. The V gene is TRBV10-3, the J gene TRBJ1-2; 9 nucleotides match TRBD1. CDR3 size: 13 residues. Germline V CDR1 and CDR2: ENHRY, SYGVKD. With V trimmed by 10 bases and J by 4 bases, 7 bases remained unmatched. CDR3: CATEDRGIYGYTF. The CDR3 nucleotides are TGTGCCACAGAGGACAGGGGTATCTATGGCTACACCTTC.

This clone showed up just once. J is TRBJ1-1 and V is TRBV7-3; possibly TRBD1 for D (5 bases). Trimming removed 6 bases from V and 1 base from J, with 9 bases in between. This CDR3 has 13 amino acids. CDR1 is SGHTA, CDR2 FQGTGA, per germline. The CDR3 protein is CASRETANTEAFF. Written as DNA, the CDR3 is TGTGCCAGCAGAGAGACAGCGAACACTGAAGCTTTCTTT. Full variable domain (missing parts from reference TRBV7-3 and TRBJ1-1): GAGVSQTPSNKVTEKGKYVELRCDPISGHTALYWYRQSLGQGPEFLIYFQGTGAADDSGLPNDRFFAVRPEGSVSTLKIQRTERGDSAVYLCASRETANTEAFFGQGTRLTVV.

The rearrangement links TRBV6-5 to TRBJ1-2; tentatively, D is TRBD1 (6 bases). The CDR3 runs to 15 residues. CDR1 and CDR2 (germline): MNHEY, SVGAGI. V lost 5 bases, J lost 8 bases, and 21 bases lay in between. The CDR3 DNA follows: TGTGCCAGCAGTAAACCGGGACGCCCCCAGGGGGGCTACACCTTC. Its protein product is CASSKPGRPQGGYTF.

V and J are TRBV2 and TRBJ2-2, with 12 bases identical to TRBD2. This CDR3 is 17 amino acids long. V trimming: 3 bases; J trimming: 3 bases; junction bases outside the gene matches: 5. Germline values: CDR1 SNHLY, CDR2 FYNNEI. The DNA of the CDR3 is TGTGCCAGCAGTGATTACCGACTAGCGGGAGACACCGGGGAGCTGTTTTTT. This translates into CASSDYRLAGDTGELFF.

This chain uses TRBV27 with TRBJ1-1, with D perhaps matching TRBD1 (5 bases). Germline CDR1 reads MNHEY; CDR2 reads SMNVEV (reference sequence). This CDR3 region has 14 residues. Trimming removed 6 bases from V and 4 bases from J, with 15 bases in between. This chain's CDR3 is CASRRGEGATEAFF. The CDR3 bases are TGTGCCAGCAGACGCGGAGAAGGGGCCACTGAAGCTTTCTTT.

The chain is built from TRBV6-1 and TRBJ1-4; 7 nucleotides line up with TRBD1. Germline V CDR1 and CDR2: MNHNS, SASEGT. V was clipped by 4 bases and J by 2 bases; unmatched bases: 7. This CDR3 has 16 residues. The DNA of the CDR3 is TGTGCCAGCAGTGGGCAGGGGGGATACACTAATGAAAAACTGTTTTTT. It specifies CASSGQGGYTNEKLFF.

V gene TRBV9 combines with J gene TRBJ2-3; weak D call: TRBD1 (5 bases). The CDR3 has 15 amino acids. Germline V lookup: CDR1 SGDLS, CDR2 YYNGEE. V dropped 6 bases and J dropped 1 base, with 15 bases sitting between them. For the CDR3, the DNA is TGTGCCAGCACCGAATGGGGCTACGGCACAGATACGCAGTATTTT. Protein product: CASTEWGYGTDTQYF.

The chain uses TRBV5-6 and TRBJ2-3; weak D call: TRBD2 (6 bases). Trimming took 0 bases from V and 3 from J, leaving 8 bases between them. Looked up from germline, CDR1 is SGHDT and CDR2 is YYEEEE. This CDR3 has 14 amino acids. CDR3 coding DNA: TGTGCCAGCAGCTTGGCTGGGGGGACAGATACGCAGTATTTT. Amino acids: CASSLAGGTDTQYF.

This chain connects TRBV11-3 to TRBJ1-1; 7 nucleotides align to TRBD1. Unmatched junction bases numbered 8, after V lost 7 bases and J lost 6 bases. From germline, CDR1 is SGHNT and CDR2 YENEEA. This CDR3 region has 13 residues. Here the CDR3 DNA reads TGTGCCAGCAAAACGCAGGGGGGCGCTGAAGCTTTCTTT. Protein sequence: CASKTQGGAEAFF.

The chain uses TRBV9 and TRBJ1-4, with TRBD1 identical over 8 bases. Germline CDR1 is SGDLS and CDR2 is YYNGEE. Trimming removed 4 bases from V and 8 bases from J; junction bases left unmatched: 7. The CDR3 is 14 amino acids. The CDR3 reads CASSPSQGGEKLFF. In DNA, the CDR3 is TGTGCCAGCAGCCCTTCACAGGGGGGCGAAAAACTGTTTTTT.

This sequence joins TRBV2 and TRBJ1-3, with 7 positions matching TRBD1. The CDR3 totals 15 residues. The J segment lost 0 bases and the V segment lost 5 bases, leaving 4 bases of the junction unmatched. Germline V gene data show CDR1 as SNHLY and CDR2 as FYNNEI. This chain's CDR3 is CASSPGQISGNTIYF. DNA for the CDR3: TGTGCCAGCAGTCCGGGACAGATCTCTGGAAACACCATATATTTT. Looking up the rest from reference TRBV2 and TRBJ1-3 gives the full variable domain: EPEVTQTPSHQVTQMGQEVILRCVPISNHLYFYWYRQILGQKVEFLVSFYNNEISEKSEIFDDQFSVERPDGSNFTLKIRSTKLEDSAMYFCASSPGQISGNTIYFGEGSWLTVV.

The CDR3 DNA reads as TGTGCCAGCAGCCAAGGGGCCGGGGATGGCTACACCTTC. As protein: CASSQGAGDGYTF. The J gene is TRBJ1-2, the V gene TRBV3-1 (or the pseudogene TRBV3-2); D gene uncertain. The germline V gene has CDR1 LGHDT and CDR2 YNNKEL (reference sequence). CDR3 length equals 13 residues. Trimming left V 1 base short and J 6 bases short, with 9 bases between.

This rearrangement joins TRBV7-8 to TRBJ1-1; 8 bases match TRBD1. The germline V gene has CDR1 SGHVS and CDR2 FQNEAQ. The ends lost 3 bases at V and 2 bases at J; junction bases unmatched: 2. This CDR3 is built from 14 residues. The CDR3 DNA reads TGTGCCAGCAGCTTCCAGGGGGCAAACACTGAAGCTTTCTTT. It codes for CASSFQGANTEAFF.

The chain recombines TRBV7-9 with TRBJ1-1; 7 bases line up with TRBD1. After removal of 5 bases from V and 1 base from J, the junction contained 7 bases not matched to a gene. Germline V gene data show CDR1 as SEHNR and CDR2 as FQNEAQ (reference sequence). The CDR3 sequence is 15 residues long. CDR3 protein: CASSKVTGENTEAFF. The CDR3 region has the DNA TGTGCCAGCAGCAAAGTAACAGGGGAGAACACTGAAGCTTTCTTT.

In its sample, this clone was seen once. The chain links TRBV30 to TRBJ2-1, with a weak D call TRBD2 (5 bases). The CDR3 runs 12 residues. In germline, CDR1 is GTSNPN, CDR2 SVGIG (reference sequence). Trimming removed 3 bases at V and 10 bases at J, with 13 bases between. CDR3 region: CAWRGLAPEQFF. For the CDR3, the DNA is TGTGCCTGGAGGGGCCTAGCCCCCGAGCAGTTCTTC.

About this clone: This sample includes further DNA sequences coding for the same CDR3. The CDR3 region is CASSYSGTSTDTQYF. DNA of the CDR3: TGTGCCAGCAGTTATTCCGGGACTAGCACAGATACGCAGTATTTT. The rearrangement joins TRBV6-5 to TRBJ2-3; possibly TRBD2 for D (6 bases). The CDR3 length is 15 residues. Germline V gives CDR1 MNHEY, CDR2 SVGAGI. V was trimmed by 3 bases and J by 0 bases, leaving 10 bases between them.

The rearrangement uses TRBV3-1 (or the pseudogene TRBV3-2) and TRBJ1-2; D not certain. V was trimmed by 1 base and J by 5 bases, leaving 5 bases between them. CDR1 is LGHDT and CDR2 is YNNKEL in the germline V gene (reference sequence). This CDR3 has 12 amino acids. The CDR3 spells CASSQAQYGYTF. The CDR3 nucleotides are TGTGCCAGCAGCCAAGCCCAGTATGGCTACACCTTC.

DNA of the CDR3: TGCGCCAGCAGCTTCAGGGGGCTGGGGGAGACCCAGTACTTC. It encodes CASSFRGLGETQYF. This chain connects TRBV5-1 to TRBJ2-5; 8 nucleotides match TRBD1. This CDR3 spans 14 amino acids. V was pared by 2 bases and J by 5 bases, with 5 bases of the junction left unmatched. Germline CDR1 is SGHRS and CDR2 is YFSETQ.

The rearrangement joins TRBV7-6 to TRBJ1-1; a possible D gene is TRBD1 (5 bases). Germline CDR1 and CDR2: SGHVS and FNYEAQ. The V end was cut by 5 bases, the J end by 6 bases, with 28 bases between. This CDR3 comprises 18 residues. This chain's CDR3 is CASSPSLEGRADRPEAFF. The CDR3 DNA reads TGTGCCAGCAGCCCCTCCCTAGAAGGCAGGGCCGACAGACCTGAAGCTTTCTTT.

This chain connects TRBV7-9 to TRBJ1-1, with a weak D call TRBD1 (6 bases). Germline V CDR1 and CDR2: SEHNR, FQNEAQ (reference sequence). V was trimmed by 4 bases and J by 0 bases, leaving 9 bases between them. This CDR3 spans 14 amino acids. CDR3 sequence reads: CASSSHRVNTEAFF. The CDR3 nucleotides are TGTGCCAGCAGCTCCCACAGGGTGAACACTGAAGCTTTCTTT.

V and J are TRBV2 and TRBJ2-7; D unresolved. There are 16 residues in the CDR3. In germline, CDR1 is SNHLY, CDR2 FYNNEI. Trimming removed 5 bases at V and 4 bases at J, with 21 bases between. This CDR3 is CASSMKKLRDGYEQYF. DNA for the CDR3: TGTGCCAGCAGTATGAAGAAACTACGCGACGGATACGAGCAGTACTTC.

The chain links TRBV9 to TRBJ1-2; D unresolved. This CDR3 is 16 amino acids long. The V gene lost 8 bases and the J gene lost 0 bases, with 20 bases spanning the gap. CDR1 and CDR2 from the germline V gene are SGDLS and YYNGEE. The CDR3 region has the DNA TGTGCCAGTTCCGTAGACGGACTATACACTAACTATGGCTACACCTTC. This encodes CASSVDGLYTNYGYTF. Supplemented by reference TRBV9 and TRBJ1-2, the full variable domain reads DSGVTQTPKHLITATGQRVTLRCSPRSGDLSVYWYQQSLDQGLQFLIQYYNGEERAKGNILERFSAQQFPDLHSELNLSSLELGDSALYFCASSVDGLYTNYGYTFGSGTRLTVV.

The chain recombines TRBV27 with TRBJ1-2, with a weak D call TRBD1 (5 bases). Germline loops: CDR1 MNHEY, CDR2 SMNVEV (reference sequence). The CDR3 sequence is 13 residues long. Trimming took off 11 bases at V and 6 bases at J, with 19 bases between the two ends. The CDR3 is CAASPGGGHGYTF. Here the CDR3 DNA reads TGTGCCGCGTCGCCGGGGGGAGGACATGGCTACACCTTC.

The chain links TRBV11-3 to TRBJ1-3; D possibly corresponds to TRBD1 (5 bases). This CDR3 is 14 amino acids long. The V gene's germline CDR1 is SGHNT and CDR2 YENEEA. Trimming cost V 3 bases and J 4 bases, with 10 bases left between them. The CDR3 nucleotides read TGTGCCAGCAGCTTTCAGGGCGCAGGAAACACCATATATTTT. Translating it yields CASSFQGAGNTIYF. The full variable domain, with the rest looked up from reference TRBV11-3 and TRBJ1-3, is EAGVVQSPRYKIIEKKQPVAFWCNPISGHNTLYWYLQNLGQGPELLIRYENEEAVDDSQLPKDRFSAERLKGVDSTLKIQPAELGDSAVYLCASSFQGAGNTIYFGEGSWLTVV.